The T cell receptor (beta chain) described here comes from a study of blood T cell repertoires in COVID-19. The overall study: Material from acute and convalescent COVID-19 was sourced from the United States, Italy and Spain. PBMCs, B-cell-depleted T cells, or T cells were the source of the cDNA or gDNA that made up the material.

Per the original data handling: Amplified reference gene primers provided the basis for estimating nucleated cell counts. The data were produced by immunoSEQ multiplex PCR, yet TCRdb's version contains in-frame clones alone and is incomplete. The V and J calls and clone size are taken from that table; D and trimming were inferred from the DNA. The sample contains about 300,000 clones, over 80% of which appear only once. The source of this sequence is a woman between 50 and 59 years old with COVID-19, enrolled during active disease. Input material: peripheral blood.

The CDR3 DNA reads as TGTGCCAGCAGTCCCCGGGTCCGGCCCTTCTATGGCTACACCTTC. Translation gives CASSPRVRPFYGYTF. V usage is TRBV6-2 or TRBV6-3 and J usage is TRBJ1-2; D ambiguous. Germline values: CDR1 MNHEY, CDR2 SVGEGT. This CDR3 is built from 15 residues. V was pared by 5 bases and J by 4 bases, with 17 bases between.